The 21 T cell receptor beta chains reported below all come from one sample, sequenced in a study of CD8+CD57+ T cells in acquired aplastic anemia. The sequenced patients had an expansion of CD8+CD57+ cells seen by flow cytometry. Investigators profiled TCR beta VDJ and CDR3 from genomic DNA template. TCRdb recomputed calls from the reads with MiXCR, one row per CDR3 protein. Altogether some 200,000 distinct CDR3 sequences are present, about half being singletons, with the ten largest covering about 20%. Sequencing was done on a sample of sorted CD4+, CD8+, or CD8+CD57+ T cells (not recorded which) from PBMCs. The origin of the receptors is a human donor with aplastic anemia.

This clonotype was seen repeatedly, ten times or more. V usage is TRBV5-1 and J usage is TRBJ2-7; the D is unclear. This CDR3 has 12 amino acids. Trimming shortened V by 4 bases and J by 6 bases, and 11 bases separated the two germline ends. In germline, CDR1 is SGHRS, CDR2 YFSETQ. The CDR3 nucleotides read TGCGCCAGCAGCACTGGGATGCGCGAGCAGTACTTC. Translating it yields CASSTGMREQYF.

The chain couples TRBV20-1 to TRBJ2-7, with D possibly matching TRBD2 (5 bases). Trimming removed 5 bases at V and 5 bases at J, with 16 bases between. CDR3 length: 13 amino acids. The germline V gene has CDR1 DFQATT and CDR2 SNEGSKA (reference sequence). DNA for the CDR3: TGCAGTGCTTTCCGGACTCCCGGGAACGAGCAGTACTTC. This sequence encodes CSAFRTPGNEQYF.

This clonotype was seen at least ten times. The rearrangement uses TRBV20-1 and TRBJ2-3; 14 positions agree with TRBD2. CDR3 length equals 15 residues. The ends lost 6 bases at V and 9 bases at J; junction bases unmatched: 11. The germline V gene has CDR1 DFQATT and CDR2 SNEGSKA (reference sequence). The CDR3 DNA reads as TGCAGTGCACAACCCGGGACTAGCGGGGGAAGGACGCAGTATTTT. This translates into CSAQPGTSGGRTQYF.

This chain's CDR3 is CSARALAGGYEQYF. DNA for the CDR3: TGCAGTGCTAGAGCCCTGGCGGGTGGGTACGAGCAGTACTTC. The chain combines TRBV20-1 with TRBJ2-7, with D possibly matching TRBD2 (5 bases). V lost 1 base and J lost 4, with 14 bases in between. CDR3 length: 14 residues. Germline assignment: CDR1 DFQATT and CDR2 SNEGSKA (reference sequence).

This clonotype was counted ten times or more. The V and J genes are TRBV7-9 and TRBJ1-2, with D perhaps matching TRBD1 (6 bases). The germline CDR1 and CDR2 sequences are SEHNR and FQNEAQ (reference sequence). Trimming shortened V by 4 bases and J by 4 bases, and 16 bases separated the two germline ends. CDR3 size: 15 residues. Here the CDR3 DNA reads TGTGCCAGCAGCTCCAGGGGCCGCTCCTCCTATGGCTACACCTTC. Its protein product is CASSSRGRSSYGYTF.

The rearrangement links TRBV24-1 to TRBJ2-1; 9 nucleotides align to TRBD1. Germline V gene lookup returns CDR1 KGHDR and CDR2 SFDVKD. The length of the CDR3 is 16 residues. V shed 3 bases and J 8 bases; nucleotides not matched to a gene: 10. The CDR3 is CATSDPGQGPEDEQFF. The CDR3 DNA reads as TGTGCCACCAGTGATCCGGGACAGGGACCTGAGGATGAGCAGTTCTTC.

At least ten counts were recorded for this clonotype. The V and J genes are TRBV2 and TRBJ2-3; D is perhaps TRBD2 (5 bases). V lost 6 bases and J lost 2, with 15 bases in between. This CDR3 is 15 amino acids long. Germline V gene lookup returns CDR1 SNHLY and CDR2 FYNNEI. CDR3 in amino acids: CASSLRTGVTDTQYF. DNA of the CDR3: TGTGCCAGCAGCCTTAGGACTGGAGTCACAGATACGCAGTATTTT.

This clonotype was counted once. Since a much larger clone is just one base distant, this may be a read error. The CDR3 loop is CASSHPPGRTYEQFF. As DNA, the CDR3 is TGCGCCAGCAGCCATCCTCCGGGTCGCACCTACGAGCAGTTCTTC. The chain is built from TRBV4-1 and TRBJ2-1, with D unclear. CDR1 MGHRA and CDR2 YSYEKL come from the germline V gene. The CDR3 contains 15 residues. Between the trimmed V and J ends, which lost 3 bases and 10 bases, there was a span of 19 bases.

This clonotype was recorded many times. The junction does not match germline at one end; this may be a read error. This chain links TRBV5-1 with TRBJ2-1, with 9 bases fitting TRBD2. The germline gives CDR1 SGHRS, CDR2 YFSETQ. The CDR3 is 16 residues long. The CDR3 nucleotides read TGCGCCAGCAGCTTGGGTAGCGGGGGCCCTTACAGTGAGCAGTTCTTC. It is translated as CASSLGSGGPYSEQFF.

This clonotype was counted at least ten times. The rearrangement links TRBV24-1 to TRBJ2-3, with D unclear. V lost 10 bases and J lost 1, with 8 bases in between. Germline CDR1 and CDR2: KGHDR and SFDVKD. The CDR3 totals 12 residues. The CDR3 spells CATGSGTDTQYF. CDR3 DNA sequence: TGTGCCACGGGGTCCGGCACAGATACGCAGTATTTT.

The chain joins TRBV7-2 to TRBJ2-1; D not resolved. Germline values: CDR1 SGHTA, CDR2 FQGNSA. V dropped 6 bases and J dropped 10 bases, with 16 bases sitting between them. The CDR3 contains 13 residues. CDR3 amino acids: CASRAGRRYEQFF. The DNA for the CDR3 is TGTGCCAGCAGGGCCGGACGCCGCTACGAGCAGTTCTTC.

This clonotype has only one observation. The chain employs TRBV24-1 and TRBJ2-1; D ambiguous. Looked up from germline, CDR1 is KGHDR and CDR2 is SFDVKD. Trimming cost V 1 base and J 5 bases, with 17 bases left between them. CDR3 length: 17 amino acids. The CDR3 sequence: CATSDFDRAVENNEQFF. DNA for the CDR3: TGTGCCACCAGTGATTTCGATCGGGCCGTCGAGAACAATGAGCAGTTCTTC.

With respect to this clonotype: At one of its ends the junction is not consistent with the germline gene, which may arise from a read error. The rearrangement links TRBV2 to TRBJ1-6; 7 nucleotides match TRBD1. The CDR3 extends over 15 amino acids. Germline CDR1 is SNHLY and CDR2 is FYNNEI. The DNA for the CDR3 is TGTGCCAGCAGGAAGGGGGACAGCAATAATTCACCCCCCCACTTT. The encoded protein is CASRKGDSNNSPPHF. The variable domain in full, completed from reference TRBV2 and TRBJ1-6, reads EPEVTQTPSHQVTQMGQEVILRCVPISNHLYFYWYRQILGQKVEFLVSFYNNEISEKSEIFDDQFSVERPDGSNFTLKIRSTKLEDSAMYFCASRKGDSNNSPPHFGNGTRLTVT.

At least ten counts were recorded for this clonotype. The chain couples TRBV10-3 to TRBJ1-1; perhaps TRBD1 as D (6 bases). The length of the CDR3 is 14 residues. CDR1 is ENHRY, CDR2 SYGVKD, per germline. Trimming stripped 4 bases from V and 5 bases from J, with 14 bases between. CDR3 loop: CAISVGGSGTEAFF. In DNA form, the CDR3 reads TGTGCCATCAGTGTTGGGGGCAGTGGGACTGAAGCTTTCTTT.

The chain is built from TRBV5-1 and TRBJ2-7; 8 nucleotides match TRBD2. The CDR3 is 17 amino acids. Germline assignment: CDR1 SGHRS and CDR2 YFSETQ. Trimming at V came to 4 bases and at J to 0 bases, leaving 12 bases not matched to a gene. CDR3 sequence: CASSQDNRRGASYEQYF. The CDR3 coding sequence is TGCGCCAGCAGCCAGGACAATCGGCGGGGGGCCTCCTACGAGCAGTACTTC.

Here the CDR3 DNA reads TGTGCCAGCAGCTTGCTGCGACCCGTTGGGGGTAATTCACCCCTCCACTTT. It is translated as CASSLLRPVGGNSPLHF. The chain uses TRBV11-2 and TRBJ1-6; D is perhaps TRBD1 (5 bases). The CDR3 is 17 amino acids. The V gene lost 3 bases and the J gene lost 6 bases, with 18 bases spanning the gap. Germline V gives CDR1 SGHAT, CDR2 FQNNGV. Filled out from reference TRBV11-2 and TRBJ1-6, the complete variable domain reads EAGVAQSPRYKIIEKRQSVAFWCNPISGHATLYWYQQILGQGPKLLIQFQNNGVVDDSQLPKDRFSAERLKGVDSTLKIQPAKLEDSAVYLCASSLLRPVGGNSPLHFGNGTRLTVT.

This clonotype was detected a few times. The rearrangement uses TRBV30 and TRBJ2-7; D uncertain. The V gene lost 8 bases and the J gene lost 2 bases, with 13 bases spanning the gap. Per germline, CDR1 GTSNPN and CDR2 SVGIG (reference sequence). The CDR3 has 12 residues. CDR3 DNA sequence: TGTGCCAGCAGTTGTAGGGCCTACGAGCAGTACTTC. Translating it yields CASSCRAYEQYF.

The CDR3 region is CASSFELAGGTDTQYF. CDR3 bases: TGTGCCAGCAGCTTTGAACTAGCGGGGGGCACAGATACGCAGTATTTT. The chain is built from TRBV7-6 and TRBJ2-3, with TRBD2 matching over 11 bases. Germline loops: CDR1 SGHVS, CDR2 FNYEAQ. The J segment lost 1 base and the V segment lost 3 bases, leaving 3 bases of the junction unmatched. This CDR3 has 16 residues. The full variable domain, in which reference TRBV7-6 and TRBJ2-3 provide the parts outside the CDR3, is GAGVSQSPRYKVTKRGQDVALRCDPISGHVSLYWYRQALGQGPEFLTYFNYEAQQDKSGLPNDRFSAERPEGSISTLTIQRTEQRDSAMYRCASSFELAGGTDTQYFGPGTRLTVL.

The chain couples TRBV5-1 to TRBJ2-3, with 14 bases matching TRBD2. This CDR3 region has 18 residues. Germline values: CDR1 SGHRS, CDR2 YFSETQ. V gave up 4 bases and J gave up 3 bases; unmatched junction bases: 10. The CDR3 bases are TGCGCCAGCAGCCAGCCGGGACTAGCGGGGGTGGGTACAGATACGCAGTATTTT. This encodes CASSQPGLAGVGTDTQYF.

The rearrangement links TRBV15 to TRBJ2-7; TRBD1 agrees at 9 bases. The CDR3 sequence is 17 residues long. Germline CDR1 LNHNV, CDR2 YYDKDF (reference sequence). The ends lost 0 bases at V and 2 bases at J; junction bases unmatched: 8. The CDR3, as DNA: TGTGCCACCAGCAGAGAAGGGGGTAGGACAGGGGCCTACGAGCAGTACTTC. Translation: CATSREGGRTGAYEQYF.

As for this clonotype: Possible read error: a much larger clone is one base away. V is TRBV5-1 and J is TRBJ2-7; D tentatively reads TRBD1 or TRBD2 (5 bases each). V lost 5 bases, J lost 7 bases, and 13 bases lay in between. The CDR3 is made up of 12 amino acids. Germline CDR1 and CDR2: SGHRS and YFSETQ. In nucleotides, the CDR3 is TGCGCCAGCAGATCAGGGTCGGGGGAGCAGTACTTC. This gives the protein CASRSGSGEQYF.